Reported below is one TCR beta chain. This sample stems from a study of cytomegalovirus exposure and HLA in healthy donors. Study-level information: About 200 million T cells yielded around 120 million unique TCR beta sequences in earlier analysis.

The CDR3 contains 13 residues. V lost 3 bases and J lost 6, with 12 bases in between. Germline V gene data show CDR1 as SQVTM and CDR2 as ANQGSEA. The PCR used 60 Vbeta and 13 Jbeta primers. Sequencing was performed with immunoSEQ multiplex PCR; in TCRdb, only in-frame clones are kept and a portion is missing. Among 65,000 to 70,000 clones listed, around 78% were seen once. The receptor comes from a middle-aged man in good health and CMV-seronegative. The chain recombines TRBV29-1 with TRBJ1-5, with D perhaps TRBD1 (6 bases). Specimen: PBMCs. CDR3 residues: CSVDTGKGQPQHF. CDR3 in DNA: TGCAGCGTTGATACAGGGAAAGGTCAGCCCCAGCATTTT. The whole variable domain, remainder taken from reference TRBV29-1 and TRBJ1-5, is SAVISQKPSRDICQRGTSLTIQCQVDSQVTMMFWYRQQPGQSLTLIATANQGSEATYESGFVIDKFPISRPNLTFSTLTVSNMSPEDSSIYLCSVDTGKGQPQHFGDGTRLSIL.